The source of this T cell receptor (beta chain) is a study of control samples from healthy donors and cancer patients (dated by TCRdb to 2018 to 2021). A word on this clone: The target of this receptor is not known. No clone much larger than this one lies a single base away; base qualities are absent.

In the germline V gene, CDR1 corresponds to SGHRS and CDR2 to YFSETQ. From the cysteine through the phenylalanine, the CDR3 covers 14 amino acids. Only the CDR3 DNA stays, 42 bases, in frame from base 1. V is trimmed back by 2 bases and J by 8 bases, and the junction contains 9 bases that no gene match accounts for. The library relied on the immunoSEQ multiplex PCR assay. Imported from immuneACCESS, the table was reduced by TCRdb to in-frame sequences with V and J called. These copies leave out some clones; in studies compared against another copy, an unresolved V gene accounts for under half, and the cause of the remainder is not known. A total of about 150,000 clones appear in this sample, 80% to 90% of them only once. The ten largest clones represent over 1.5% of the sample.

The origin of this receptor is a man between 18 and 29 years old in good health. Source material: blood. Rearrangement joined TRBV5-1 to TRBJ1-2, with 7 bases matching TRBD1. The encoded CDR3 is CASSLPTGRGGYTF. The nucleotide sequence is TGCGCCAGCAGCTTACCGACAGGGAGGGGCGGCTACACCTTC.